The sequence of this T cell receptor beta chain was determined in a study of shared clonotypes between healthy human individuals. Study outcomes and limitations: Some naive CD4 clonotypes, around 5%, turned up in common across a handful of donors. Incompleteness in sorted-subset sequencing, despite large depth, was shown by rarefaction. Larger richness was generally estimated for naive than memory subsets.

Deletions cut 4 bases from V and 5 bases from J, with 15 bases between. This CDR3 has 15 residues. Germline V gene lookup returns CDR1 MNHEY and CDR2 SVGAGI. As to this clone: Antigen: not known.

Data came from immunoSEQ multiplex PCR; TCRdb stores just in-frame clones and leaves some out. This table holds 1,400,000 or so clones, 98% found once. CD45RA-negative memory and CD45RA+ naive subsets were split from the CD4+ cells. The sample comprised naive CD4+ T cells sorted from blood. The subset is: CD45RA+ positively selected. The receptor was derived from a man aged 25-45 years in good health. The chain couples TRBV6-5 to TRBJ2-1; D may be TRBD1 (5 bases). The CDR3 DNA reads TGTGCCAGCAGTTTCCAGGGCCTGGGCGACAATGAGCAGTTCTTC. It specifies CASSFQGLGDNEQFF.